The sequence of this TCR beta chain was determined in a study of Graves' ophthalmopathy and Graves' hyperthyroidism. Trimming removed 5 bases from V and 5 bases from J; junction bases left unmatched: 11. There are 16 residues in the CDR3. Germline CDR1 is SNHLY and CDR2 is FYNNEI. The authors amplified TCR beta CDR3 regions from RNA transcripts. Second-round multiplex PCR followed a first-round RT-PCR using HTBI primers. TCRdb reprocessed the multiplex PCR reads with MiXCR, giving one entry per CDR3 protein. The data show roughly 700,000 distinct CDR3 sequences, roughly 40% seen once. The sequenced material came from peripheral blood. The V call is TRBV2, the J call TRBJ2-7; 11 bases agree with TRBD1. The clonotype originates from an adult man with Graves' ophthalmopathy. The CDR3 loop is CASSLWGTGGFHEQYF. Here the CDR3 DNA reads TGTGCCAGCAGTTTATGGGGGACAGGGGGTTTCCACGAGCAGTACTTC.